The clone carrying this T cell receptor (beta chain) showed up just a few times. This sample was taken from a study of cytomegalovirus exposure and HLA in healthy donors. This PCR relied on a set of 60 Vbeta primers and 13 Jbeta primers. Clones were sequenced by immunoSEQ multiplex PCR, and TCRdb holds only the in-frame ones, with some missing. The data hold fewer than 150,000 clones, with about four fifths observed a single time. The germline CDR1 and CDR2 sequences are LNHDA and SQIVND (reference sequence). The ends were cut back, 6 bases at V and 1 base at J, with 27 bases in the middle. The CDR3 runs 19 residues.

Sequencing was carried out using PBMCs. The chain recombines TRBV19 with TRBJ1-2; D remains ambiguous. The clonotype originates from a man aged 40-49 years in good health and CMV-seropositive. This CDR3 reads CASSILSGSRQKLNYGYTF. The CDR3 DNA reads as TGTGCCAGTAGCATACTATCCGGGAGTCGTCAGAAGCTTAACTATGGCTACACCTTC.